These 13 T cell receptor beta chains came from one sample sequenced in a study of lymphopenia after photon versus proton radiotherapy. Assay: immunoSEQ multiplex PCR; the TCRdb copy retains only in-frame clones and omits some. The table lists about 20,000 clones, about 88% of them singletons. The input for sequencing was peripheral blood, taken from a patient treated with proton-based radiotherapy. The receptors stem from a man between 65 and 85 years old with pancreatic cancer.

This chain joins TRBV19 and TRBJ2-6; 8 bases map to TRBD1. This CDR3 region has 18 residues. From germline, CDR1 is LNHDA and CDR2 SQIVND (reference sequence). Germline trimming cut 5 bases from V and 3 bases from J; bases unmatched to any gene: 12. CDR3 loop: CASSPPGQGFGGANVLTF. The CDR3, as DNA: TGTGCCAGTAGTCCCCCTGGACAGGGTTTCGGTGGGGCCAACGTCCTGACTTTC.

This chain links TRBV25-1 with TRBJ2-2; 7 positions agree with TRBD1. Germline values: CDR1 MGHDK, CDR2 SYGVNS. The CDR3 extends over 15 amino acids. The junction had 7 bases not matched to a gene; V was cut back by 4 bases and J by 5 bases. For the CDR3, the DNA is TGTGCCAGCAGTGGAACAGGGGCGCAGACCGGGGAGCTGTTTTTT. Protein: CASSGTGAQTGELFF.

The gene calls are TRBV12-2 and TRBJ2-7; the table's D call of TRBD2 was not tested on the DNA. TRBV12-2 is reported as a pseudogene. The CDR3 totals 17 residues. CDR3 sequence (DNA): TGTGCAAGTCGGTCCGGGACTAGCGGGAGGTTAAACTACGAGCAGTACTTC. This sequence encodes CASRSGTSGRLNYEQYF.

This rearrangement joins TRBV5-1 to TRBJ1-6, with TRBD1 identical over 7 bases. Germline lookup yields CDR1 SGHRS and CDR2 YFSETQ. V trimming: 0 bases; J trimming: 10 bases; junction bases outside the gene matches: 7. The CDR3 is made up of 15 amino acids. CDR3 sequence (DNA): TGCGCCAGCAGCTTGGGGCAGGGGGTTCAATCACCCCTCCACTTT. Its protein product is CASSLGQGVQSPLHF.

The rearrangement links TRBV30 to TRBJ1-1; tentative D call: TRBD1 (5 bases). Looked up from germline, CDR1 is GTSNPN and CDR2 is SVGIG (reference sequence). V lost 1 base and J 1 base, leaving 10 bases between the germline ends. CDR3 size: 14 residues. As DNA, the CDR3 is TGTGCCTGGAGTGACGGGACGGAGAACACTGAAGCTTTCTTT. Its protein product is CAWSDGTENTEAFF.

The gene calls are TRBV27 and TRBJ2-2; a weak D match, TRBD1 (6 bases). The germline V and J ends were trimmed by 5 bases and 4 bases, with 17 bases remaining between them. The CDR3 totals 16 residues. Germline-derived CDR1 and CDR2 are MNHEY and SMNVEV (reference sequence). DNA of the CDR3: TGTGCCAGCAGTCCCTGGGACACCATTCCCACCGGGGAGCTGTTTTTT. Amino acid sequence: CASSPWDTIPTGELFF.

V gene TRBV6-5 combines with J gene TRBJ1-1; D is undetermined. Trimming pared 6 bases from V and 4 bases from J, leaving 6 bases between. Germline CDR1 reads MNHEY; CDR2 reads SVGAGI. The CDR3 loop spans 11 amino acids. CDR3 bases: TGTGCCAGCAGATGGGCCACTGAAGCTTTCTTT. As protein: CASRWATEAFF.

This clone showed up just once. V is TRBV6-5 and J is TRBJ1-5; 7 bases are shared with TRBD1. The CDR3 is 15 amino acids. Germline values: CDR1 MNHEY, CDR2 SVGAGI. Trimming removed 0 bases from V and 4 bases from J; junction bases left unmatched: 3. The CDR3 is CASSYSRGSNQPQHF. The DNA of the CDR3 is TGTGCCAGCAGTTACTCCAGGGGGTCTAATCAGCCCCAGCATTTT.

This clone was seen a handful of times. The rearrangement uses TRBV5-1 and TRBJ1-1, with D possibly being TRBD1 (5 bases). The CDR3 consists of 12 residues. Germline lookup yields CDR1 SGHRS and CDR2 YFSETQ. Trimming pared 2 bases from V and 5 bases from J, leaving 7 bases between. CDR3 DNA: TGCGCCAGCAGCTTTCAGGGAACTGAAGCTTTCTTT. Encoded protein: CASSFQGTEAFF.

This rearrangement joins TRBV5-1 to TRBJ1-1; D is ambiguous. Trimming removed 6 bases at V and 1 base at J, with 16 bases between. Germline V gene lookup returns CDR1 SGHRS and CDR2 YFSETQ. This CDR3 region has 15 residues. The CDR3 reads CASKVNPNGNTEAFF. The CDR3 region has the DNA TGCGCCAGCAAAGTAAATCCTAACGGGAACACTGAAGCTTTCTTT.

The genes are TRBV6-1 and TRBJ2-1; weak D call: TRBD1 (5 bases). The germline V and J ends were trimmed by 7 bases and 4 bases, with 17 bases remaining between them. This CDR3 contains 15 residues. Germline CDR1 reads MNHNS; CDR2 reads SASEGT. The DNA of the CDR3 is TGTGCCAGCATGAAAAACCAGGGCCTATACAATGAGCAGTTCTTC. This encodes CASMKNQGLYNEQFF.

The chain uses TRBV7-2 and TRBJ1-5; D is perhaps TRBD1 (5 bases). Germline lookup yields CDR1 SGHTA and CDR2 FQGNSA. The CDR3 covers 13 residues. Trimming pared 0 bases from V and 9 bases from J, leaving 9 bases between. CDR3 sequence reads: CASSLAQGRPQHF. DNA of the CDR3: TGTGCCAGCAGCTTAGCGCAGGGTAGGCCCCAGCATTTT.

The V call is TRBV18, the J call TRBJ1-4; weak D call: TRBD1 (5 bases). The CDR3 contains 13 residues. Trimming left V 6 bases short and J 8 bases short, with 13 bases between. CDR1 and CDR2 from the germline V gene are KGHSH and LQKENI. The CDR3: CASSAGLSEKLFF. As DNA, the CDR3 is TGTGCCAGCTCGGCAGGGTTAAGCGAAAAACTGTTTTTT.